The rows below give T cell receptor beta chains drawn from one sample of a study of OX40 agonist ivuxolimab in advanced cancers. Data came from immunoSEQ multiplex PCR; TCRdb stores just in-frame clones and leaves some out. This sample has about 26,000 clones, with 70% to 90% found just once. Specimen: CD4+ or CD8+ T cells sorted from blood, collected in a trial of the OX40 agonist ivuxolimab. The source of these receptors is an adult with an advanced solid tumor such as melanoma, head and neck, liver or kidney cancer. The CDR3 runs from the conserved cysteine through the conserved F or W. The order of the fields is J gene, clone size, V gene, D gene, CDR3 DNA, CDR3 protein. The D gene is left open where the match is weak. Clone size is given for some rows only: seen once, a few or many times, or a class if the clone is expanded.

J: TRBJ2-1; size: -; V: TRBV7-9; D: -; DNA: TGTGCCAGCAGACTACGGGACTCTCTAGACTACAATGAGCAGTTCTTC; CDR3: CASRLRDSLDYNEQFF
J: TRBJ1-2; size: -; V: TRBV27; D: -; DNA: TGTGCCAGCAGTCCCACCCCTACAGGAGCCTATGGCTACACCTTC; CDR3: CASSPTPTGAYGYTF
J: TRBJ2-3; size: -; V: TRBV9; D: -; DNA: TGTGCCAGCAGCGTAGAACTAGCCGGCACAGATACGCAGTATTTT; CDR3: CASSVELAGTDTQYF
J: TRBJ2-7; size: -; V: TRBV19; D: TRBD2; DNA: TGTGCCAGTAGTTTGGCGACTAGCGGGGGTAAGAACGAGCAGTACTTC; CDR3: CASSLATSGGKNEQYF
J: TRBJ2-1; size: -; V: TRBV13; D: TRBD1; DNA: TGTGCCAGCAGCTCGACCGGGACAGGGGAGGTCAATGAGCAGTTCTTC; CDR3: CASSSTGTGEVNEQFF
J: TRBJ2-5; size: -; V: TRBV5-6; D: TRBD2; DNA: TGTGCCAGCAGCACACTAGCGGGGGGGCCAGAGACCCAGTACTTC; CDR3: CASSTLAGGPETQYF
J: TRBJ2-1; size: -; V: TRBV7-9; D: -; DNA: TGTGCCAGCAGCTTAGCCCTGGCCCCGTGGAATGAGCAGTTCTTC; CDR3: CASSLALAPWNEQFF
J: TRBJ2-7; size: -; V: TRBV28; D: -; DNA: TGTGCCAGCAGTCTCAGCGGGACATACGAGCAGTACTTC; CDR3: CASSLSGTYEQYF
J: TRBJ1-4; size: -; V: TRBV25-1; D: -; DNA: TGTGCCAGCAGTTCCACACCGGGCAATAATGAAAAACTGTTTTTT; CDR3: CASSSTPGNNEKLFF
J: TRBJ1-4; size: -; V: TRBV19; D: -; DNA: TGTGCCAGTAGTACCGACTCCCGTAATGAAAAACTGTTTTTT; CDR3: CASSTDSRNEKLFF
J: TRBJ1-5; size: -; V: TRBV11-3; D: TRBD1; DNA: TGTGCCAGCAGTTCGTCCCAGGGGGCTGCCCAGCCCCAGCATTTT; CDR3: CASSSSQGAAQPQHF
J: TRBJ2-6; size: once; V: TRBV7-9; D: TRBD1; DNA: TGTGCCAGCAGCTTTCGGGACAGAATGGCTGGGGCCAACGTCCTGACTTTC; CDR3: CASSFRDRMAGANVLTF
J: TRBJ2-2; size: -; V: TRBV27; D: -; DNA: TGTGCCAGCAGTTTAGCGGCTTTTAACACCGGGGAGCTGTTTTTT; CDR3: CASSLAAFNTGELFF
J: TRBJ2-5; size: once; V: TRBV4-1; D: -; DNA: TGCGCCAGCAGCCAAGATAGACAGTACCAAGAGACCCAGTACTTC; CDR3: CASSQDRQYQETQYF
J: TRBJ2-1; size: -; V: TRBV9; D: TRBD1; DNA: TGTGCCAGCAGCGTACGACTCACCCCGGACAGGGACAATGAGCAGTTCTTC; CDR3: CASSVRLTPDRDNEQFF
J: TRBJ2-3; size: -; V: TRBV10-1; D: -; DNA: TGCGCCAGCAGAAATGTCCGCAGGACTAGCACAGATACGCAGTATTTT; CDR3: CASRNVRRTSTDTQYF
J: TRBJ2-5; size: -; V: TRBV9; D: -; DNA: TGTGCCAGCAGCGTCGGGGGCGTACAAGAGACCCAGTACTTC; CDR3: CASSVGGVQETQYF
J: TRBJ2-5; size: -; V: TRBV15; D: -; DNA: TGTGCCACCAGCAGTATGTGGGGAGGAGAGACCCAGTACTTC; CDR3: CATSSMWGGETQYF
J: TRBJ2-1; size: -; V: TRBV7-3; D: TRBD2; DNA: TGTGCCAGCCGAGCGGGAGCGAGCAATGAGCAGTTCTTC; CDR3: CASRAGASNEQFF
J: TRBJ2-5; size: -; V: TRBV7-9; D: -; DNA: TGTGCCAGCAGCTTAACGGACCAAGAGACCCAGTACTTC; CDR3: CASSLTDQETQYF
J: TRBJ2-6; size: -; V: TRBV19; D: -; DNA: TGTGCCAGTAGTATAAGGGGGGGCGAGGCCAACGTCCTGACTTTC; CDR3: CASSIRGGEANVLTF
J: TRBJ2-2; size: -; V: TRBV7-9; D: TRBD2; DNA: TGTGCCAGCAGCTCTTTCGGGAGGAGCAACACCGGGGAGCTGTTTTTT; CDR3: CASSSFGRSNTGELFF
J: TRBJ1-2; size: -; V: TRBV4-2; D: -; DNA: TGTGCCAGCAGCCAAGATCTGACAGTGACTCTCTATGGCTACACCTTC; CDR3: CASSQDLTVTLYGYTF
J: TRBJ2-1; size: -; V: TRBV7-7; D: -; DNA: TGTGCTAGCAGCTTAGGAGTAGCGGCCCACAATGAGCAGTTCTTC; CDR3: CASSLGVAAHNEQFF
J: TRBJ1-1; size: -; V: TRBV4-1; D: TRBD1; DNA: TGCGCCAGCAGCCAAGAGGTAGGACAGGGGACTGAAGCTTTCTTT; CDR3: CASSQEVGQGTEAFF
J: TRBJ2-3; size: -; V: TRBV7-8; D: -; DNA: TGTGCCAGCAGCCATTTCGACAGTGCCACAGATACGCAGTATTTT; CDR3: CASSHFDSATDTQYF
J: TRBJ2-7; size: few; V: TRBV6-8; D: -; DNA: TGTGCCAGCAGTTCACGCGGAACCACCACCTACGAGCAGTACTTC; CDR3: CASSSRGTTTYEQYF
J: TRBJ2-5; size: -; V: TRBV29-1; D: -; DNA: TGCAGCTGTTGGGGCCAAGAGACCCAGTACTTC; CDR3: CSCWGQETQYF
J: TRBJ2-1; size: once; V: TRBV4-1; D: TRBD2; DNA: TGCGCCAGCAGCCAAGATAAATCGACTAGCGAGCAGTTCTTC; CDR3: CASSQDKSTSEQFF
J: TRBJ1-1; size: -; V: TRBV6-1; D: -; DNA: TGTGCCAGCAGGGAAGGGTGGGGAGCGGACACTGAAGCTTTCTTT; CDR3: CASREGWGADTEAFF
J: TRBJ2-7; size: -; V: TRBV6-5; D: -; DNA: TGTGCCAGCATTCTTGCAGGGAGGTCCTACGAGCAGTACTTC; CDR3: CASILAGRSYEQYF
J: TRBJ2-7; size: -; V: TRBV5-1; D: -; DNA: TGCGCCAGCAGCAAACATGGGGGCTACGAGCAGTACTTC; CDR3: CASSKHGGYEQYF
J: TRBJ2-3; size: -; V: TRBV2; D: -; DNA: TGTGCCAGCAGAGGAAGGCCAGATACGCAGTATTTT; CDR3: CASRGRPDTQYF
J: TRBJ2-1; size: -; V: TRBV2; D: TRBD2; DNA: TGTGCCAGCAATATTCTGACTAGCGGGAGGGGCTACAATGAGCAGTTCTTC; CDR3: CASNILTSGRGYNEQFF
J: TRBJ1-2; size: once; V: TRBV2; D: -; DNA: TGTGCCAGCAGCATCAATTACTACGGTGGCTACACCTTC; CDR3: CASSINYYGGYTF
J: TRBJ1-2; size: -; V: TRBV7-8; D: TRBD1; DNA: TGTGCCAGCAGCTTAACCGGGACAGGGGGCGTGAACTATGGCTACACCTTC; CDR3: CASSLTGTGGVNYGYTF
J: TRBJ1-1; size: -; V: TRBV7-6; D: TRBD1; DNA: TGTGCCAGCAGCTATACGGACAGGGGGGAAGCTTTCTTT; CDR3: CASSYTDRGEAFF
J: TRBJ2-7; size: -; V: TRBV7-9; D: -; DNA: TGTGCCAGCAGCTTAGGCTCCAGGGGTCCCGAGCAGTACTTC; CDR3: CASSLGSRGPEQYF
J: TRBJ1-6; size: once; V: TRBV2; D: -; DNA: TGTGCCACCCGCCCCTCAAAAAATTCACCCCTCCACTTT; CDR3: CATRPSKNSPLHF
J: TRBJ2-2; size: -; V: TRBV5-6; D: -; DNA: TGTGCCAGCAGCTTGGGAGGGTACGGGGAGCTGTTTTTT; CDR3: CASSLGGYGELFF
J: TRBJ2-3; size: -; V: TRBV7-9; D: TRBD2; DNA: TGTGCCAGCAGCTTTTATAGCGGGATGAGCACAGATACGCAGTATTTT; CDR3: CASSFYSGMSTDTQYF
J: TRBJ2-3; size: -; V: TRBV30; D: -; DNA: TGTGCCTGGAGTGTACTTGGGCGTAGCACAGATACGCAGTATTTT; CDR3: CAWSVLGRSTDTQYF
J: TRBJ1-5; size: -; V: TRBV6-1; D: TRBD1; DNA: TGTGCCAGCAGCCTCTGGGACAGTGATCAGCCCCAGCATTTT; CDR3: CASSLWDSDQPQHF